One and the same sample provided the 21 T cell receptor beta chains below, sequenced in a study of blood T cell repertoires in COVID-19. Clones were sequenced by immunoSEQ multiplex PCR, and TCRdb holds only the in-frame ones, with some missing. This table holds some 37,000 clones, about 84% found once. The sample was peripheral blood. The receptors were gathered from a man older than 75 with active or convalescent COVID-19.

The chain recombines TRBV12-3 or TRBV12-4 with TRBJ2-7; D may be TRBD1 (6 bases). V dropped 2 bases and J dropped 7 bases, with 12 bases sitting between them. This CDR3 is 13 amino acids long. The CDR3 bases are TGTGCCAGCAGTTTAATACCCCAGGGGGAGCAGTACTTC. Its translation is CASSLIPQGEQYF.

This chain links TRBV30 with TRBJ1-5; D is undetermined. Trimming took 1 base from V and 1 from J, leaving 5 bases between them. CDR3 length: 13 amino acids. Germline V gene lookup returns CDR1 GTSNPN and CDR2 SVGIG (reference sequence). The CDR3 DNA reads TGTGCCTGGAGTGCGGGGAGCAATCAGCCCCAGCATTTT. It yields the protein CAWSAGSNQPQHF.

The DNA for the CDR3 is TGTGCCAGCAGCCGCCGGACAGGGCCGAACACTGAAGCTTTCTTT. Its translation is CASSRRTGPNTEAFF. This chain links TRBV7-9 with TRBJ1-1, with 8 bases fitting TRBD1. Losses at the gene ends were 5 bases for V and 1 base for J; bases not matched to a gene: 6. Germline V lookup: CDR1 SEHNR, CDR2 FQNEAQ (reference sequence). This CDR3 region has 15 residues.

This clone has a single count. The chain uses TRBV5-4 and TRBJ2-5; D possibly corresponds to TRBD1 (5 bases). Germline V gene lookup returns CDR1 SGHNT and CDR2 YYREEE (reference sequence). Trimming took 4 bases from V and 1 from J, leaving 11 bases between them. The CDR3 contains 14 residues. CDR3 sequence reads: CASSGDSLQETQYF. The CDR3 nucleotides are TGTGCCAGCAGCGGCGACAGTCTCCAAGAGACCCAGTACTTC.

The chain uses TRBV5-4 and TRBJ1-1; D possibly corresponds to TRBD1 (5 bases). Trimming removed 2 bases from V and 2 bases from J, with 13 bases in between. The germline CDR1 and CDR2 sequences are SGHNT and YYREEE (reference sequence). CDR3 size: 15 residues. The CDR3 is CASSLQRQPNTEAFF. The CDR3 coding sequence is TGTGCCAGCAGCTTACAACGACAGCCCAACACTGAAGCTTTCTTT.

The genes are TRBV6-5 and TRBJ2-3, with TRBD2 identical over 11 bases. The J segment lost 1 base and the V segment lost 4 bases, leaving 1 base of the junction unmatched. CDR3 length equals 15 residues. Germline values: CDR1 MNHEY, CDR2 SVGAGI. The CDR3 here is CASSLAGGRTDTQYF. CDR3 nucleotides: TGTGCCAGCAGTTTAGCGGGGGGGCGCACAGATACGCAGTATTTT.

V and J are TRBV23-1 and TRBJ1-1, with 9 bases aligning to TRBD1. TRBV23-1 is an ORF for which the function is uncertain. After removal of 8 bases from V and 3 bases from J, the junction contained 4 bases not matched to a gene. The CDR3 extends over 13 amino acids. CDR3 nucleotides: TGCGCCAGCGGACAGGGGTTGGACACTGAAGCTTTCTTT. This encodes CASGQGLDTEAFF.

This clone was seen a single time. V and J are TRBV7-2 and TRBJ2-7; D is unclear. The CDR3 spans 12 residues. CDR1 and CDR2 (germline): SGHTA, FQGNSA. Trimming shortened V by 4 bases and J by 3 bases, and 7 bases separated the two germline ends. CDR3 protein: CASSSTYYEQYF. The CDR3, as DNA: TGTGCCAGCAGCTCGACATACTACGAGCAGTACTTC.

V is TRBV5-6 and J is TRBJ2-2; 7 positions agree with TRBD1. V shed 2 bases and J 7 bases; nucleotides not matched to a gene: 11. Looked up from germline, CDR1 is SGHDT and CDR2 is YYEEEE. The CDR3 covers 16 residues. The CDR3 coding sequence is TGTGCCAGCAGCTTAGCCGGGACAGCCCACAACGGGGAGCTGTTTTTT. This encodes CASSLAGTAHNGELFF.

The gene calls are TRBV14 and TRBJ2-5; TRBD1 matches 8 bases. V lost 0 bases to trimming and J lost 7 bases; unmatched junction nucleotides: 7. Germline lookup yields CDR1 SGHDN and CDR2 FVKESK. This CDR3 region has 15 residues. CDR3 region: CASSQEDSGGLTQYF. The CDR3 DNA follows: TGTGCCAGCAGCCAAGAGGACTCAGGGGGCTTGACCCAGTACTTC.

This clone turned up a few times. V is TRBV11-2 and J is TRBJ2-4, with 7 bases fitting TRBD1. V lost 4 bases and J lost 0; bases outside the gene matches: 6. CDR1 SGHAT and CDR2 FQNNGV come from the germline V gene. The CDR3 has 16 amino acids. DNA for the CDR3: TGTGCCAGCAGCTCAAAGACAGGGCTAGCCAAAAACATTCAGTACTTC. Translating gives CASSSKTGLAKNIQYF.

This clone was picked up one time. The CDR3 nucleotides are TGTGCCAGCACCTCCGGGACTAGCGGGGGGCCGGCCAAAAACATTCAGTACTTC. Translation gives CASTSGTSGGPAKNIQYF. The chain has TRBV21-1 and TRBJ2-4; the table's D call TRBD2 went unverified against the DNA. TRBV21-1 is given as a pseudogene. This CDR3 region has 18 residues.

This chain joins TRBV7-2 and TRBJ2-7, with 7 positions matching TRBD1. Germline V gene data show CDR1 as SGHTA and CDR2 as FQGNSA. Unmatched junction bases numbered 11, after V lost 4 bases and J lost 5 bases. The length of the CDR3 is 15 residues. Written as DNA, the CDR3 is TGTGCCAGCAGCTCCCAGGGACAGCCTGTCGACGAGCAGTACTTC. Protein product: CASSSQGQPVDEQYF.

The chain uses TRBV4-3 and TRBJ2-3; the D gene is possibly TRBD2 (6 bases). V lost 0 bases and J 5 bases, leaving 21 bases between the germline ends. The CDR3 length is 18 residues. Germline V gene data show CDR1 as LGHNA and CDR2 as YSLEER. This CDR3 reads CASSQDNWDPLSGDTQYF. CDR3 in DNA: TGCGCCAGCAGCCAAGATAATTGGGACCCCCTTAGCGGAGATACGCAGTATTTT.

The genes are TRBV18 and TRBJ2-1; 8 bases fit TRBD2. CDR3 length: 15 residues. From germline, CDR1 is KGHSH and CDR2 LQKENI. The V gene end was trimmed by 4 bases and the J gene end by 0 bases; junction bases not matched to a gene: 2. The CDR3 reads CASSLLAGSYNEQFF. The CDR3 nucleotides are TGTGCCAGCTCACTCCTAGCGGGCTCCTACAATGAGCAGTTCTTC. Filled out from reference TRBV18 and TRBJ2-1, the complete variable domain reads NAGVMQNPRHLVRRRGQEARLRCSPMKGHSHVYWYRQLPEEGLKFMVYLQKENIIDESGMPKERFSAEFPKEGPSILRIQQVVRGDSAAYFCASSLLAGSYNEQFFGPGTRLTVL.

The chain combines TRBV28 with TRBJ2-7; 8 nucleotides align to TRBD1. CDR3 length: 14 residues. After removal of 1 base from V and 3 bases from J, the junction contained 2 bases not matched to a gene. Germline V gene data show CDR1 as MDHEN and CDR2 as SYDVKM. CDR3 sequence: CASSLSDRVYEQYF. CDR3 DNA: TGTGCCAGCAGTTTATCGGACAGGGTCTACGAGCAGTACTTC.

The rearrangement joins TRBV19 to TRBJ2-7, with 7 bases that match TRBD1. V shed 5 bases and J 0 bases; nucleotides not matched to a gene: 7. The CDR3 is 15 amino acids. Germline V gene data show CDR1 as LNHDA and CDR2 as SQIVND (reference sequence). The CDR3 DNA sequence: TGTGCCAGTAGTCAAATTACAGGGGACTCCTACGAGCAGTACTTC. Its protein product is CASSQITGDSYEQYF. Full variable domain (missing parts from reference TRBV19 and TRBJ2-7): DGGITQSPKYLFRKEGQNVTLSCEQNLNHDAMYWYRQDPGQGLRLIYYSQIVNDFQKGDIAEGYSVSREKKESFPLTVTSAQKNPTAFYLCASSQITGDSYEQYFGPGTRLTVT.

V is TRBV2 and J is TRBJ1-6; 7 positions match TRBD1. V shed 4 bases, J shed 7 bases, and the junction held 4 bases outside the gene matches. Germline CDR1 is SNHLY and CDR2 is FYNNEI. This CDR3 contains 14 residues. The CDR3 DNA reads TGTGCCAGCAGTGTAAGGGGGCAAAATTCACCCCTCCACTTT. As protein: CASSVRGQNSPLHF.

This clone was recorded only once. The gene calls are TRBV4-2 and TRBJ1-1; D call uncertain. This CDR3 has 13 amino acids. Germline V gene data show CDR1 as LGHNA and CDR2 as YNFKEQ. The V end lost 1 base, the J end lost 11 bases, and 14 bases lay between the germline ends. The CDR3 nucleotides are TGTGCCAGCAGCCAAGGCTTATCCAGTCCGGCTTTCTTT. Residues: CASSQGLSSPAFF.

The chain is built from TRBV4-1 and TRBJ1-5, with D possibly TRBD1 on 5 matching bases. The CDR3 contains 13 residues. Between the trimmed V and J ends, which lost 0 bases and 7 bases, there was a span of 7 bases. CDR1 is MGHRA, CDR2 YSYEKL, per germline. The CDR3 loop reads CASSQDREQPQHF. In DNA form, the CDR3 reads TGCGCCAGCAGCCAAGACAGGGAACAGCCCCAGCATTTT.

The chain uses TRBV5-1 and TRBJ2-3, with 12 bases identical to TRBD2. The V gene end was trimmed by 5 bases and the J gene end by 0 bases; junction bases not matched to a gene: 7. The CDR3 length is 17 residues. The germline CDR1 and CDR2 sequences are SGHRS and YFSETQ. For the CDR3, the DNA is TGCGCCAGCAGTCGCTCCGGGACTAGCGGGAGCACAGATACGCAGTATTTT. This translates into CASSRSGTSGSTDTQYF.